Sequencing of this T cell receptor beta chain was carried out in a study of shared clonotypes between healthy human individuals. General study results and limits: Rarefaction exposed incomplete sorted-subset sequencing despite large depth.

TCRdb keeps only in-frame clones here, not all; method: immunoSEQ multiplex PCR. The table shows roughly 2.2 million clones, with 85% to 95% occurring only once. Memory CD4+ cells were the fraction left after CD45RA+ naive selection. This clone appeared a few times. Its antigen is not identified. This clonotype was sampled from a man between 18 and 35 years old in good health. Some clones in this sample may be carry-over from other donors' samples. Sequencing was done on a sample of naive CD4+ T cells from PBMCs. The subset denotes: CD45RA+ positively selected.

The DNA for the CDR3 is TGTGCCAGCTCACCTTCATTGGGTGGCGATGAAAAACTGTTTTTT. This encodes CASSPSLGGDEKLFF. The V call is TRBV18, the J call TRBJ1-4; D unclear. Germline CDR1 KGHSH, CDR2 LQKENI. The CDR3 totals 15 residues. Trimming took off 3 bases at V and 6 bases at J, with 14 bases between the two ends.